This T cell receptor (beta chain) was documented in a study of blood T cell repertoires in COVID-19. Looking at the study overall: Specimens from acute and convalescent COVID-19 originated in the United States, Italy and Spain.

This clone was detected only once. Looked up from germline, CDR1 is MNHEY and CDR2 is SMNVEV (reference sequence). The CDR3 spans 15 residues. The V segment lost 8 bases and the J segment 7 bases; nucleotides outside the gene matches: 15. Assay used: immunoSEQ multiplex PCR; TCRdb lists only in-frame clones, some missing. Among a few hundred thousand clones listed, more than 70% were seen once. The rearrangement uses TRBV27 and TRBJ2-7; 9 bases are shared with TRBD2. Input material: peripheral blood. The source is a woman in her 50s with acute or convalescent COVID-19. CDR3 sequence: CASGASGAPRGEQYF. For the CDR3, the DNA is TGTGCCAGCGGGGCTAGCGGGGCCCCGAGGGGGGAGCAGTACTTC.